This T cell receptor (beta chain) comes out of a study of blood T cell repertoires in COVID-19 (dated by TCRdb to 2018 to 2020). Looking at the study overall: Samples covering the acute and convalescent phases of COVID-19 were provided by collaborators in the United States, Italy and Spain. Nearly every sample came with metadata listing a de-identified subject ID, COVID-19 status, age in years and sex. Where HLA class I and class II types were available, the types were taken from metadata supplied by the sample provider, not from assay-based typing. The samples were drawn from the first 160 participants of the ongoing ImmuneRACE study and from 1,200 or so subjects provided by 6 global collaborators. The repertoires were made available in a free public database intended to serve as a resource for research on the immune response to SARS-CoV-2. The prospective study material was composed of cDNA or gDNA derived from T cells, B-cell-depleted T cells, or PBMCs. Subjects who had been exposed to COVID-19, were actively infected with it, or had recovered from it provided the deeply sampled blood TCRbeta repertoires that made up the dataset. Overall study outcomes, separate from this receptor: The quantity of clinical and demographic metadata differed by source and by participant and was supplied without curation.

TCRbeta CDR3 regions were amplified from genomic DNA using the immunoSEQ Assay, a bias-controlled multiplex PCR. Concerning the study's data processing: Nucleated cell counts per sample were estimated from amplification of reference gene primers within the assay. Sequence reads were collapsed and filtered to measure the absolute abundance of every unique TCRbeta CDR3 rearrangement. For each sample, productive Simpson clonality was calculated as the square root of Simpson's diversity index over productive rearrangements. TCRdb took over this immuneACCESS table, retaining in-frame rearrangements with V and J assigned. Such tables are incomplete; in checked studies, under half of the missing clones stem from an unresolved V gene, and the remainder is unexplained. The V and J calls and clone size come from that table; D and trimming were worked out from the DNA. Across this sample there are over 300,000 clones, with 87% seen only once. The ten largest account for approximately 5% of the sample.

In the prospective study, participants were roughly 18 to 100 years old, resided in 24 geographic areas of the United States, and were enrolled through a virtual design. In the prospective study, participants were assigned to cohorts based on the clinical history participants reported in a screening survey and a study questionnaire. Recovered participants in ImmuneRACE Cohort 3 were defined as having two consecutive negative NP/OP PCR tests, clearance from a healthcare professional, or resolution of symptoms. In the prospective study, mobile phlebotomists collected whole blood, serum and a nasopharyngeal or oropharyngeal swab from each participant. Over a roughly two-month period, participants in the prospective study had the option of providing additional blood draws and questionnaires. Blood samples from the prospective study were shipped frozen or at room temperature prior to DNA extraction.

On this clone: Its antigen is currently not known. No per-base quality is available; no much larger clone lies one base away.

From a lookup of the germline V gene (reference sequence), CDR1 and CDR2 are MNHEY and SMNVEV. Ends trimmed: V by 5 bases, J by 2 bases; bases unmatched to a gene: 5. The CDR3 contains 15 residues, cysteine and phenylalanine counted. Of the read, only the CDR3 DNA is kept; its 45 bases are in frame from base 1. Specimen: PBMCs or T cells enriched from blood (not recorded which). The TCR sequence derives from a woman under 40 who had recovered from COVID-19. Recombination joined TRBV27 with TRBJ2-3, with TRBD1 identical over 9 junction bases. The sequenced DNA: TGTGCCAGCAGTACCTGGACAGGGGTCACAGATACGCAGTATTTT. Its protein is CASSTWTGVTDTQYF.